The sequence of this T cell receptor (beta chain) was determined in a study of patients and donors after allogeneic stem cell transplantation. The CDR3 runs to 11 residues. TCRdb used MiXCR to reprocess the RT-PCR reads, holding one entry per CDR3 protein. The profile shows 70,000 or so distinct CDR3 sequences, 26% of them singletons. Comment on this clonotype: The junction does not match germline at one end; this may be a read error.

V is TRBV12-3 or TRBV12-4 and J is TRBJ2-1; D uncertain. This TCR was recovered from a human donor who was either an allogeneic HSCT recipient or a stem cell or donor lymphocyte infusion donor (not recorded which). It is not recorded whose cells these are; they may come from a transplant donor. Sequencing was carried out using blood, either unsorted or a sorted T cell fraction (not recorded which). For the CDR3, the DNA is TGTGCCGGCAGCAACCTTTTCGACCCGTTCTTC. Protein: CAGSNLFDPFF.